A few counts support the clone carrying this TCR beta chain. What it recognizes is unknown. The data were taken from a study of CD8 T cells in ankylosing spondylitis. Findings and caveats of the study: Certain motif variants had earlier been reported in reactive arthritis synovial fluid and blood. Significantly higher representation of disease-linked clones was reported for matched ankylosing spondylitis synovial fluid. Among TCR beta sequences, a motif of several highly homologous variants appeared characteristic of ankylosing spondylitis blood.

In making TCR beta libraries, quantitative 5'-RACE with molecular barcodes was used. TCRdb independently ran MiXCR on the 5' RACE reads; one entry per CDR3 protein. The sample contains under 850,000 distinct CDR3 sequences, roughly 20% of which appear only once. V dropped 1 base and J dropped 6 bases, with 16 bases sitting between them. There are 16 residues in the CDR3. This rearrangement joins TRBV12-3 or TRBV12-4 to TRBJ2-1, with D perhaps matching TRBD1 (6 bases). The sample comprised blood, either unsorted or a sorted T cell fraction (not recorded which). The receptor was isolated from a male donor with ankylosing spondylitis. The CDR3 DNA reads TGTGCCAGCAGTTTAGGGGCAGGGGCTGTCGGCAATGAGCAGTTCTTC. Its translation: CASSLGAGAVGNEQFF.